This TCR beta chain stems from a study of T-cell reconstitution after alpha-beta-depleted transplantation in children. Unique molecular identifiers were incorporated into the prepared TCRbeta library. TCRdb passed the PCR reads through MiXCR, listing each CDR3 protein once. The data contain some 500,000 distinct CDR3 sequences, around 19% of them singletons. This clonotype originated in a human donor who donated a stem cell graft to a child with acute lymphoblastic leukemia. This specimen was PBMCs from the stem cell graft donor, taken from the stem cell graft.

The CDR3 loop reads CASSPPRQGAKGYTF. As DNA, the CDR3 is TGCGCCAGCAGTCCTCCTCGACAGGGGGCGAAAGGCTACACCTTC. The chain is built from TRBV5-1 and TRBJ1-2, with TRBD1 identical over 10 bases. In germline, CDR1 is SGHRS, CDR2 YFSETQ. This CDR3 is built from 15 residues. V lost 5 bases to trimming and J lost 8 bases; unmatched junction nucleotides: 12.